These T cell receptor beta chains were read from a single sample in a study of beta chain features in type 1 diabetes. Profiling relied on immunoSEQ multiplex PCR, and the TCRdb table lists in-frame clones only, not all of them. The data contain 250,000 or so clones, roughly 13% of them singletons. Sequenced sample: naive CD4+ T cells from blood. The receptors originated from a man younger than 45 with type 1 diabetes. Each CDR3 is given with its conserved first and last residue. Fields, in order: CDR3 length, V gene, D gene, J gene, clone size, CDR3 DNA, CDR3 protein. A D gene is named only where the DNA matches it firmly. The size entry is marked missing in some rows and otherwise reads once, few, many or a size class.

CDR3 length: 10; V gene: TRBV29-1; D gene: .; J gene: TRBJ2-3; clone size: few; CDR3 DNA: TGCAGCGTTGGGCCCGATACGCAGTATTTT; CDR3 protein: CSVGPDTQYF
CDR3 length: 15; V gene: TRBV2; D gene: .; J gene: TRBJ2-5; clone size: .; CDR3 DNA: TGTGCCAGCAGCTTATCGTGGTTAGGAGGAGAGACCCAGTACTTC; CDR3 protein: CASSLSWLGGETQYF
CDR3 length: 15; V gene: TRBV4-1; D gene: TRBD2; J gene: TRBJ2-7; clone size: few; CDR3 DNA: TGCGCCAGCAGCCCTTCCGCGGGAGAGAACTACGAGCAGTACTTC; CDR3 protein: CASSPSAGENYEQYF
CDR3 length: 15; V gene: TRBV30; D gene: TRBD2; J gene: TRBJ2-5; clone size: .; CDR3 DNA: TGTGCCTGGAGTGGACTAGCGGGGAAGCAAGAGACCCAGTACTTC; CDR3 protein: CAWSGLAGKQETQYF
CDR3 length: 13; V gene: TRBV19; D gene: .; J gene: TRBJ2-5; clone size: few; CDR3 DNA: TGTGCCAGTAACCCGACAGGTCAAGAGACCCAGTACTTC; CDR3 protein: CASNPTGQETQYF
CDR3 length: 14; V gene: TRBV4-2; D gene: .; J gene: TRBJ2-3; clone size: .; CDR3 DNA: TGTGCCAGCAGCCAAGATCATAGCACAGATACGCAGTATTTT; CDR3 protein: CASSQDHSTDTQYF
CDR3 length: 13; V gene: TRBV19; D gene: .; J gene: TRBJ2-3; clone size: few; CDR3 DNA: TGTGCCAGTAGTGTGACACGCACAGATACGCAGTATTTT; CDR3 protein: CASSVTRTDTQYF
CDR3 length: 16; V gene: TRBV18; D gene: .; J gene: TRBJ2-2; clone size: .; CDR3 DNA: TGTGCCAGCTCGCCCGGAACCGGGACTAACACCGGGGAGCTGTTTTTT; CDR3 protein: CASSPGTGTNTGELFF
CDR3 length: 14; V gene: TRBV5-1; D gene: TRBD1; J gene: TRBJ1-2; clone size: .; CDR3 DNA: TGCGCCAGCAGCCAAGGACAGGGAGACTATGGCTACACCTTC; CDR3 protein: CASSQGQGDYGYTF
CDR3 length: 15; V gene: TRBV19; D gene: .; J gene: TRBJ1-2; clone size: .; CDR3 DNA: TGTGCCAGTAGTCCCCAGGCAGGGATTAACTATGGCTACACCTTC; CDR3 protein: CASSPQAGINYGYTF
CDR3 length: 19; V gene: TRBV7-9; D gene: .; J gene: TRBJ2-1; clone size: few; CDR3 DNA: TGTGCCAGCAGCTTACGGGGGAGGTCGGAACATAGCTCCTACAATGAGCAGTTCTTC; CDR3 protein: CASSLRGRSEHSSYNEQFF
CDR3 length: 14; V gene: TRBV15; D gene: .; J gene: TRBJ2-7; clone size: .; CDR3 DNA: TGTGCCACCAGCTCCTCCGGAGGGATCTACGAGCAGTACTTC; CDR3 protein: CATSSSGGIYEQYF
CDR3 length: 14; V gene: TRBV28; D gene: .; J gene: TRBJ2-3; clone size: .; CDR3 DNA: TGTGCCAGCAGTCCCCCCCGGTTCACAGATACGCAGTATTTT; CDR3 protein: CASSPPRFTDTQYF
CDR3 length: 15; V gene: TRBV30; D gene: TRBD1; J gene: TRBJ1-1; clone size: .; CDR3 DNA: TGTGCCTGGAGCGTTGGGACAGAACTGCGGACTGAAGCTTTCTTT; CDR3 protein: CAWSVGTELRTEAFF
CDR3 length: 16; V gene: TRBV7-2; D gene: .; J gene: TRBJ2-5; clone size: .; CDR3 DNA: TGTGCCAGCAGCTTCGTGCGGAGGGGCATGCAAGAGACCCAGTACTTC; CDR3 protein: CASSFVRRGMQETQYF
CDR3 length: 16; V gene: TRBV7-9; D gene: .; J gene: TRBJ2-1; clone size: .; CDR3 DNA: TGTGCCAGCAGCCGACGGGGGAGCGTATTAGACAATGAGCAGTTCTTC; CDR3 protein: CASSRRGSVLDNEQFF